This TCR beta chain was identified in a study of blood T cell repertoires in COVID-19. Per the original methods: By means of reference gene primer amplification, nucleated cell counts were estimated. Sequencing was performed with immunoSEQ multiplex PCR; in TCRdb, only in-frame clones are kept and a portion is missing. V, J and clone size are those of that table, while D and trimming were read from the DNA. Of about 29,000 clones listed, less than 85% are singletons. The CDR3 runs 12 residues. Trimming shortened V by 2 bases and J by 7 bases, and 8 bases separated the two germline ends. Germline CDR1 is LNHDA and CDR2 is SQIVND (reference sequence).

This sequence originates from a man older than 75 with active or convalescent COVID-19. Sequenced input: peripheral blood. This sequence joins TRBV19 and TRBJ1-2; D is possibly TRBD1 (5 bases). CDR3 residues: CASSIQGGGYTF. The CDR3 DNA follows: TGTGCCAGTAGTATACAGGGTGGTGGCTACACCTTC.